Reported below is one T cell receptor beta chain. It may be a read error: a sequence one base away is much more abundant. With listed TCR primers and previously described methods, bulk TCR libraries were prepared. Each CDR3 protein gets one entry after TCRdb re-called the PCR reads with MiXCR. The data contain 460,000 or so distinct CDR3 sequences, about 25% of them singletons. Sorting isolated naive CD8 T cells as CD8+CD4-CCR7+CD45RA+ events. This sample was included in a study of molecular identifiers for immune sequencing clone quantification. This CDR3 comprises 13 residues. Germline assignment: CDR1 DFQATT and CDR2 SNEGSKA (reference sequence). The V end was cut by 1 base, the J end by 4 bases, with 11 bases between.

The rearrangement links TRBV20-1 to TRBJ2-7; D may match TRBD1 or TRBD2 (5 bases each). The sample consisted of naive CD8+ T cells from blood, with Jurkat cell RNA spiked in. Noted subset: FACS-sorted CD8+CD4-CCR7+CD45RA+ naive T cells. This sequence originates from a human donor in good health. Some libraries in this study had Jurkat cell RNA spiked in. CDR3 in DNA: TGCAGTGCTAGAGCCCAGGGAGAGTACGAGCAGTACTTC. It translates to CSARAQGEYEQYF.